This TCR beta chain was found in a study of blood T cell repertoires in COVID-19. The wider study: Sources were T cells, B-cell-depleted T cells, or PBMCs; the material itself was cDNA or gDNA.

The Seattle site enrolled patients during active infection and followed them longitudinally. In the original workflow: Reference gene primer amplification yielded estimated nucleated cell counts. Clones were read by immunoSEQ multiplex PCR, and TCRdb kept only the in-frame ones, dropping some. V and J calls and clone size follow that table, whereas D and trimming were derived from the DNA. The repertoire holds about 530,000 clones, approximately 91% seen once, with roughly 8% in the top ten. Per the germline V gene, CDR1 is MNHEY and CDR2 is SVGAGI. There are 12 residues in the CDR3. V was clipped by 5 bases and J by 4 bases, with 6 bases between them.

The V call is TRBV6-5, the J call TRBJ2-1; D call uncertain. This TCR derives from a woman in her forties or fifties with COVID-19, enrolled during active disease. What was sequenced was peripheral blood. This chain's CDR3 is CASSPLYNEQFF. CDR3 coding DNA: TGTGCCAGCAGTCCCCTATACAATGAGCAGTTCTTC.